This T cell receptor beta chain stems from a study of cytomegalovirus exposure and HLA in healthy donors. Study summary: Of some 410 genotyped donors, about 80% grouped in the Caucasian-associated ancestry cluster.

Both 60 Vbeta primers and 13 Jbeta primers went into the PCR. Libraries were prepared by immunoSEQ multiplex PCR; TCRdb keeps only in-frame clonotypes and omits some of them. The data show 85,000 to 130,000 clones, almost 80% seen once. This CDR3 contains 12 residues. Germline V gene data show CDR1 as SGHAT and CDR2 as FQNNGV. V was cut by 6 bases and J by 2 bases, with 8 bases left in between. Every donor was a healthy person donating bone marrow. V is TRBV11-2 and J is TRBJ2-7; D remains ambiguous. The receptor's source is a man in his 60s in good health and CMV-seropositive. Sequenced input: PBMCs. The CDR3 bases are TGTGCCAGCAGAACCGCGGCCTACGAGCAGTACTTC. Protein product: CASRTAAYEQYF. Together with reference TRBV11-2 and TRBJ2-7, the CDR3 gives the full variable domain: EAGVAQSPRYKIIEKRQSVAFWCNPISGHATLYWYQQILGQGPKLLIQFQNNGVVDDSQLPKDRFSAERLKGVDSTLKIQPAKLEDSAVYLCASRTAAYEQYFGPGTRLTVT.